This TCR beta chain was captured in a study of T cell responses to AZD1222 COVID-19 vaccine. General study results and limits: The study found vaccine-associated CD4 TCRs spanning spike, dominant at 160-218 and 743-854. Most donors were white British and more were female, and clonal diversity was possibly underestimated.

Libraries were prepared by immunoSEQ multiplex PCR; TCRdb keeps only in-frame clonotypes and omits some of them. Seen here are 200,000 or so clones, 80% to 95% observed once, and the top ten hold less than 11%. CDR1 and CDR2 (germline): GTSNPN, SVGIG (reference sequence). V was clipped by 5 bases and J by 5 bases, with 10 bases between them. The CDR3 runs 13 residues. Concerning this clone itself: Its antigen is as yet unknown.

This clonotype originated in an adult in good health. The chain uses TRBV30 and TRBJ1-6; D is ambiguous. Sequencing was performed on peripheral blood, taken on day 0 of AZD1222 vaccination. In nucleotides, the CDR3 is TGTGCCTGGGGGTTAGTCCATAATTCACCCCTCCACTTT. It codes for CAWGLVHNSPLHF.